This T cell receptor beta chain was sequenced for a study of metastatic and nonmetastatic thyroid tumors. Thyroid surgery had not been preceded by any treatment in any patient. MiXCR was used by TCRdb to re-call the PCR reads. The data hold around 89,000 clones, with 14% to 15% observed a single time. The trim removed 5 bases at V and 4 bases at J, leaving 5 bases unmatched. The CDR3 sequence is 15 residues long. This clone was recorded many times. The receptor was isolated from a female donor with papillary thyroid cancer or a benign thyroid nodule (not recorded which). Some clones in this sample may be carry-over from other donors' samples. The sample taken for sequencing was blood. This chain connects TRBV12-3 or TRBV12-4 to TRBJ2-3; 11 bases fit TRBD2. The CDR3 is CASSKGTSGSDTQYF. In nucleotides, the CDR3 is TGTGCCAGCAGTAAAGGGACTAGCGGTTCAGATACGCAGTATTTT.